One sample yielded the 15 T cell receptor beta chains listed below, sequenced in a study of blood T cell repertoires in COVID-19. Clones were sequenced by immunoSEQ multiplex PCR, and TCRdb holds only the in-frame ones, with some missing. Among about 400,000 clones listed, roughly 90% were seen once. The sequencing input was PBMCs or T cells enriched from blood (not recorded which). The receptor source for this set is a woman aged 30 to 39 who had recovered from COVID-19.

This chain uses TRBV29-1 with TRBJ1-2; TRBD1 matches at 11 bases. CDR1 is SQVTM and CDR2 is ANQGSEA in the germline V gene. The CDR3 totals 17 residues. V shed 2 bases, J shed 2 bases, and the junction held 10 bases outside the gene matches. CDR3 sequence reads: CSVEREDRGQRNYGYTF. CDR3 nucleotides: TGCAGCGTTGAACGTGAGGACAGGGGGCAGAGGAACTATGGCTACACCTTC. The entire variable domain, with the rest obtained from reference TRBV29-1 and TRBJ1-2, is as follows: SAVISQKPSRDICQRGTSLTIQCQVDSQVTMMFWYRQQPGQSLTLIATANQGSEATYESGFVIDKFPISRPNLTFSTLTVSNMSPEDSSIYLCSVEREDRGQRNYGYTFGSGTRLTVV.

The V call is TRBV4-2, the J call TRBJ1-4; the D gene is possibly TRBD1 (6 bases). The CDR3 spans 15 residues. Trimming cost V 0 bases and J 7 bases, with 12 bases left between them. Germline CDR1 reads LGHNA; CDR2 reads YNFKEQ. Here the CDR3 reads CASSQDEQGGEKLFF. Written as DNA, the CDR3 is TGTGCCAGCAGCCAAGATGAACAGGGCGGTGAAAAACTGTTTTTT.

This chain joins TRBV9 and TRBJ2-2; TRBD2 matches at 12 bases. Germline V gene lookup returns CDR1 SGDLS and CDR2 YYNGEE. Trimming took 0 bases from V and 5 from J; bases not matched to a gene: 5. There are 17 residues in the CDR3. The CDR3: CASSVALAGGPTGELFF. CDR3 DNA: TGTGCCAGCAGCGTAGCTCTAGCGGGGGGGCCGACCGGGGAGCTGTTTTTT. Supplemented by reference TRBV9 and TRBJ2-2, the full variable domain reads DSGVTQTPKHLITATGQRVTLRCSPRSGDLSVYWYQQSLDQGLQFLIQYYNGEERAKGNILERFSAQQFPDLHSELNLSSLELGDSALYFCASSVALAGGPTGELFFGEGSRLTVL.

The chain joins TRBV7-2 to TRBJ2-2; D may be TRBD1 (5 bases). Germline V gives CDR1 SGHTA, CDR2 FQGNSA. With 2 bases removed from V and 1 base from J, the gap between germline ends came to 17 bases. The CDR3 has 18 residues. The CDR3 sequence is CASSLPPTWGENTGELFF. CDR3 DNA sequence: TGTGCCAGCAGCTTACCGCCCACTTGGGGCGAGAACACCGGGGAGCTGTTTTTT.

The chain carries TRBV6-5 and TRBJ1-1; no clear D gene. This CDR3 has 11 residues. Trimming took off 8 bases at V and 5 bases at J, with 9 bases between the two ends. Per germline, CDR1 MNHEY and CDR2 SVGAGI. CDR3 amino acids: CASGPGTEAFF. In DNA, the CDR3 is TGTGCCAGCGGCCCGGGTACTGAAGCTTTCTTT.

V gene TRBV7-2 combines with J gene TRBJ2-6; D remains unclear. Germline lookup yields CDR1 SGHTA and CDR2 FQGNSA. The CDR3 length is 17 residues. Trimming cost V 7 bases and J 0 bases, with 16 bases left between them. The CDR3 DNA reads TGTGCCAGCACCTCCGACAATCCAGCCTCTGGGGCCAACGTCCTGACTTTC. As protein: CASTSDNPASGANVLTF.

This rearrangement joins TRBV6-5 to TRBJ2-1; 14 bases agree with TRBD2. V was pared by 3 bases and J by 10 bases, with 8 bases of the junction left unmatched. This CDR3 region has 16 residues. The germline V gene has CDR1 MNHEY and CDR2 SVGAGI. CDR3 region: CASSYSPGLAGVEQFF. CDR3 nucleotide sequence: TGTGCCAGCAGTTATTCCCCGGGACTAGCGGGAGTGGAGCAGTTCTTC.

The chain joins TRBV7-3 to TRBJ2-2; D unresolved. V was trimmed by 1 base and J by 2 bases, leaving 14 bases between them. The CDR3 has 17 residues. Germline assignment: CDR1 SGHTA and CDR2 FQGTGA. The DNA for the CDR3 is TGTGCCAGCAGCTTAAACAGTCGTAATGTAAACACCGGGGAGCTGTTTTTT. Protein: CASSLNSRNVNTGELFF.

The chain links TRBV5-1 to TRBJ2-5, with 10 bases aligning to TRBD1. Germline V gene lookup returns CDR1 SGHRS and CDR2 YFSETQ. J was trimmed by 3 bases and V by 4 bases; bases with no gene match: 3. This CDR3 is built from 14 residues. CDR3 in DNA: TGCGCCAGCAGCACTGGACAGGGGGAAGAGACCCAGTACTTC. Its translation: CASSTGQGEETQYF. The full variable domain, rest sourced from reference TRBV5-1 and TRBJ2-5, is KAGVTQTPRYLIKTRGQQVTLSCSPISGHRSVSWYQQTPGQGLQFLFEYFSETQRNKGNFPGRFSGRQFSNSRSEMNVSTLELGDSALYLCASSTGQGEETQYFGPGTRLLVL.

The gene calls are TRBV5-4 and TRBJ2-7, with D possibly TRBD1 on 5 matching bases. The CDR3 length is 11 residues. V lost 5 bases and J 3 bases, leaving 6 bases between the germline ends. From germline, CDR1 is SGHNT and CDR2 YYREEE (reference sequence). In DNA form, the CDR3 reads TGTGCCAGCAGAGACAGCTACGAGCAGTACTTC. Protein sequence: CASRDSYEQYF.

This clone was seen a single time. This chain joins TRBV28 and TRBJ2-1, with a weak D call TRBD1 (6 bases). Germline CDR1 and CDR2: MDHEN and SYDVKM. V was clipped by 7 bases and J by 0 bases, with 19 bases between them. The CDR3 is made up of 17 amino acids. The CDR3 nucleotides read TGTGCCAGCACCTCGGCCGGACAGCCGAGCTCCTACAATGAGCAGTTCTTC. The encoded protein is CASTSAGQPSSYNEQFF.

The chain links TRBV6-5 to TRBJ1-6; 9 nucleotides match TRBD1. With 9 bases clipped from V and 6 bases from J, the junction kept 9 bases outside the gene matches. Per germline, CDR1 MNHEY and CDR2 SVGAGI. The CDR3 is made up of 15 amino acids. The CDR3 reads CARGLGQGLNSPLHF. As DNA, the CDR3 is TGTGCCAGAGGCTTGGGACAGGGCCTTAATTCACCCCTCCACTTT.

The chain has TRBV6-1 and TRBJ2-7, with D perhaps matching TRBD1 (6 bases). With 5 bases removed from V and 2 bases from J, the gap between germline ends came to 13 bases. CDR1 is MNHNS, CDR2 SASEGT, per germline. This CDR3 spans 14 amino acids. In DNA form, the CDR3 reads TGTGCCAGCAGTTCCCGGGACACAACCTACGAGCAGTACTTC. Translation gives CASSSRDTTYEQYF.

V usage is TRBV6-2 or TRBV6-3 and J usage is TRBJ1-2; the D gene is possibly TRBD1 (6 bases). CDR3 length: 16 residues. Germline CDR1 MNHEY, CDR2 SVGEGT. V shed 0 bases and J shed 4 bases, with 15 bases lying between them. Here the CDR3 reads CASSYSHFSGVYGYTF. The CDR3 nucleotides read TGTGCCAGCAGTTACTCACACTTTTCAGGGGTCTATGGCTACACCTTC.

This clone has only a few counts. This chain connects TRBV5-4 to TRBJ2-5; D perhaps matches TRBD2 (6 bases). Trimming left V 4 bases short and J 5 bases short, with 15 bases between. Germline V CDR1 and CDR2: SGHNT, YYREEE (reference sequence). The CDR3 runs 14 residues. Here the CDR3 reads CASSDRDFQETQYF. CDR3 DNA sequence: TGTGCCAGCAGCGATAGGGACTTCCAGGAGACCCAGTACTTC. The full variable domain, in which reference TRBV5-4 and TRBJ2-5 provide the parts outside the CDR3, is ETGVTQSPTHLIKTRGQQVTLRCSSQSGHNTVSWYQQALGQGPQFIFQYYREEENGRGNFPPRFSGLQFPNYSSELNVNALELDDSALYLCASSDRDFQETQYFGPGTRLLVL.